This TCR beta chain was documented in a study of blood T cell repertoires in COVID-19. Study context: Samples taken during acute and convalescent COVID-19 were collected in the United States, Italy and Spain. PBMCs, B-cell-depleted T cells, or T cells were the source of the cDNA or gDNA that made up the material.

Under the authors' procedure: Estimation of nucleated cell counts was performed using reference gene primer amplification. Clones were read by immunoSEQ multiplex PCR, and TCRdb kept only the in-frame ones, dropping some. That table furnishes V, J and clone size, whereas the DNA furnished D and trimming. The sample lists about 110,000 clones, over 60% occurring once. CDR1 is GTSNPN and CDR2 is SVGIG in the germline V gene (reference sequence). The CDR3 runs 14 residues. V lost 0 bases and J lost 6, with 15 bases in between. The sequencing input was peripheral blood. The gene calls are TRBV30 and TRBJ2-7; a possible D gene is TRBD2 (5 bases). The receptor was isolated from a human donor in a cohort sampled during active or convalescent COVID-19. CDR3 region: CAWSVLIRGFEQYF. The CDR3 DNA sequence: TGTGCCTGGAGTGTACTGATTCGGGGTTTCGAGCAGTACTTC.